This TCR beta chain was obtained from a study of T cell responses to AZD1222 COVID-19 vaccine. V gave up 3 bases and J gave up 5 bases; unmatched junction bases: 6. Germline V gene lookup returns CDR1 LGHDT and CDR2 YNNKEL (reference sequence). This CDR3 has 15 amino acids. This table comes from immunoSEQ multiplex PCR, and its TCRdb copy is limited to in-frame clones, with some not included. The sample records roughly 120,000 clones, 75% to 90% being singletons. Second-dose groups at about 4 or about 12 weeks were pooled. This sequence joins TRBV3-1 (or the pseudogene TRBV3-2) and TRBJ1-4; 7 nucleotides match TRBD1. This material consisted of peripheral blood, taken 28 days after the second AZD1222 dose. The receptor's source is an adult who received the AZD1222 COVID-19 vaccine. The CDR3 is CASSHEKGANEKLFF. The DNA for the CDR3 is TGTGCCAGCAGCCACGAGAAGGGGGCGAATGAAAAACTGTTTTTT.